This T cell receptor (beta chain) was recorded in a study of long-term antiretroviral therapy in people with HIV. The V gene's germline CDR1 is MNHEY and CDR2 SMNVEV (reference sequence). The CDR3 totals 19 residues. Trimming left V 5 bases short and J 0 bases short, with 22 bases between. With survey level as its setting, the immunoSEQ assay was v3.0. Measured with immunoSEQ multiplex PCR; TCRdb has only the in-frame clones, and not every one. The sample shows approximately 24,000 clones, about 76% of them seen only once. In each sample, roughly 0.95-10 million cryopreserved PBMC were present before DNA extraction.

The V and J genes are TRBV27 and TRBJ1-4; D is undetermined. Source: unsorted PBMCs, taken at the start of antiretroviral therapy, before treatment. This TCR came from a woman aged 18-30 years with HIV. CDR3 residues: CASSKLQLLGSATNEKLFF. The CDR3 DNA reads TGTGCCAGCAGTAAGCTTCAGCTGCTGGGTTCAGCAACTAATGAAAAACTGTTTTTT.